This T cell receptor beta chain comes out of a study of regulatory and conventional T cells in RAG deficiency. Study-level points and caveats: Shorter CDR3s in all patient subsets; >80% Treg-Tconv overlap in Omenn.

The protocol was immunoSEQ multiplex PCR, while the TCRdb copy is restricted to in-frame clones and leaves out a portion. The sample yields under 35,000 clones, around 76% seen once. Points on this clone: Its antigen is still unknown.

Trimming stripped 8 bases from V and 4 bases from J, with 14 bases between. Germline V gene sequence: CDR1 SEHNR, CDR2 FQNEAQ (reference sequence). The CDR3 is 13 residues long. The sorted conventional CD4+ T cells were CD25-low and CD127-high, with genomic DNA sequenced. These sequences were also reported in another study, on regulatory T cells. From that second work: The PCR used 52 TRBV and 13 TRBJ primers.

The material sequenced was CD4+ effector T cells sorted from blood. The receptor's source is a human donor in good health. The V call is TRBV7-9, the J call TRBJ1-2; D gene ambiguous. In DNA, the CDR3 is TGTGCCAGCGACCCTTCAGGCTTCTATGGCTACACCTTC. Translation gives CASDPSGFYGYTF.